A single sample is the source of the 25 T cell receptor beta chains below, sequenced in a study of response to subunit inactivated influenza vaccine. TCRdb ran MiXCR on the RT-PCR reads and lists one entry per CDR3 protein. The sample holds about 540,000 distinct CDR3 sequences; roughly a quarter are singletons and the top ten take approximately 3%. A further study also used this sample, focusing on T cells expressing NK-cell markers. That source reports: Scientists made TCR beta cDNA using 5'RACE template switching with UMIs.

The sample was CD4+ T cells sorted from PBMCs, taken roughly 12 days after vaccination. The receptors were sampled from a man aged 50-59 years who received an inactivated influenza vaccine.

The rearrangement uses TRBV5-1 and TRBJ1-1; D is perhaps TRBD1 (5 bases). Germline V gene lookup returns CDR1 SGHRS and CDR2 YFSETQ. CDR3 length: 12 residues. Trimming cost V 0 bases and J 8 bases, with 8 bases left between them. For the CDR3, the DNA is TGCGCCAGCAGCTTGGAAGAGGGGGAAGCTTTCTTT. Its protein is CASSLEEGEAFF.

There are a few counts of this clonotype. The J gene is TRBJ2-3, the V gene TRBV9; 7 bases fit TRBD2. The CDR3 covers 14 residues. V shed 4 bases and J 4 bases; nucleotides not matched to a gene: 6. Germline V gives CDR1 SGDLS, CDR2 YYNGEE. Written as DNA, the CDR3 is TGTGCCAGCAGCCCCCCGGGGGGAGCAGATACGCAGTATTTT. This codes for CASSPPGGADTQYF.

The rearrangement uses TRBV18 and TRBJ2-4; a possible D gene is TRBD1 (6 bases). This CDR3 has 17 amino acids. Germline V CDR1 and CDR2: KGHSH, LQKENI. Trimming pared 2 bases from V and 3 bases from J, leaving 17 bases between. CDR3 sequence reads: CASSPGAGADRKNIQYF. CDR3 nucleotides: TGTGCCAGCTCACCAGGCGCAGGGGCGGATCGCAAAAACATTCAGTACTTC.

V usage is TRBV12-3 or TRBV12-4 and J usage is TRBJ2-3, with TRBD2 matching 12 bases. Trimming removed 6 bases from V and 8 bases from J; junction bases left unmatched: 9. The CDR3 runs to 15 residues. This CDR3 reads CASSASGGAVFTQYF. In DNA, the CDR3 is TGTGCCAGCAGCGCTAGCGGGGGGGCCGTATTTACGCAGTATTTT.

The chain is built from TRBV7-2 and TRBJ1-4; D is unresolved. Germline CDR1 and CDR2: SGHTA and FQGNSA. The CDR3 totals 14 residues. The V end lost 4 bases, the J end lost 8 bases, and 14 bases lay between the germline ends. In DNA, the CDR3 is TGTGCCAGCAGCTCCGCGGTCAAGAGGGAAAAACTGTTTTTT. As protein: CASSSAVKREKLFF.

CDR3 residues: CASSPETGGEQYF. CDR3 coding DNA: TGTGCCAGCAGCCCTGAGACTGGGGGCGAGCAGTACTTC. V gene TRBV6-2 or TRBV6-3 combines with J gene TRBJ2-7; D tentatively reads TRBD1 or TRBD2 (5 bases each). Trimming removed 6 bases from V and 6 bases from J, with 15 bases in between. The CDR3 contains 13 residues. Germline V gene sequence: CDR1 MNHEY, CDR2 SVGEGT.

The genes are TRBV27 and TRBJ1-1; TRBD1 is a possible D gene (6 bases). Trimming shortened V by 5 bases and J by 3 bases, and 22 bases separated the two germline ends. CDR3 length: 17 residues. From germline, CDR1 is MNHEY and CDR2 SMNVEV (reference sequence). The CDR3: CASSRVRGGGGDTEAFF. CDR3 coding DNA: TGTGCCAGCAGTCGAGTCAGGGGAGGGGGTGGGGACACTGAAGCTTTCTTT.

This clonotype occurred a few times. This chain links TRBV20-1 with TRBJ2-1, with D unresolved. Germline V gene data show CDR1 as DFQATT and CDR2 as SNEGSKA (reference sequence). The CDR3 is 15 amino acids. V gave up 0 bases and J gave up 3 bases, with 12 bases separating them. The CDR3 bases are TGCAGTGCTAGAGATCCGACTTCCCTCTACAATGAGCAGTTCTTC. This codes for CSARDPTSLYNEQFF.

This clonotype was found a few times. CDR3 coding DNA: TGCAGCGTGGGGACAGGTTGGGACACCGGGGAGCTGTTTTTT. Its protein product is CSVGTGWDTGELFF. This chain links TRBV29-1 with TRBJ2-2, with 8 bases that match TRBD1. Per the germline V gene, CDR1 is SQVTM and CDR2 is ANQGSEA. Trimming took 6 bases from V and 3 from J; bases not matched to a gene: 6. This CDR3 spans 14 amino acids.

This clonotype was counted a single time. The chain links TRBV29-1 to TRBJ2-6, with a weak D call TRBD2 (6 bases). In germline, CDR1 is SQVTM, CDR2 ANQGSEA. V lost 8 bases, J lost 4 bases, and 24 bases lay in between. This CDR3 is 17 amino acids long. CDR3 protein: CSSLAETPSSGANVLTF. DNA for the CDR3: TGCAGCTCCTTAGCGGAGACCCCCTCTTCCGGGGCCAACGTCCTGACTTTC.

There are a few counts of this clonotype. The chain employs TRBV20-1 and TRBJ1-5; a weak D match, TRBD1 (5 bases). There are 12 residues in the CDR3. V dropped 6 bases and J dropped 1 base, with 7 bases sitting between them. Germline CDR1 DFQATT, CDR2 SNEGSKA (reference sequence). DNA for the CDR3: TGCAGTGCAGGGACGAGCAATCAGCCCCAGCATTTT. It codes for CSAGTSNQPQHF.

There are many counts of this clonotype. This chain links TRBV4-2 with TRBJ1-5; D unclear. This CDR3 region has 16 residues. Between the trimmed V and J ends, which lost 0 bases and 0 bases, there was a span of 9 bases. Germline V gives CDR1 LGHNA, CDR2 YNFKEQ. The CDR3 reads CASSQDGSYSNQPQHF. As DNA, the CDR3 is TGTGCCAGCAGCCAAGACGGAAGTTATAGCAATCAGCCCCAGCATTTT.

The CDR3 is CASSSSPTDTEAFF. The CDR3 nucleotides read TGTGCCAGCAGCTCTTCACCCACCGATACTGAAGCTTTCTTT. The chain uses TRBV5-6 and TRBJ1-1; D uncertain. The germline V gene encodes CDR1 SGHDT and CDR2 YYEEEE. The CDR3 has 14 amino acids. V was shortened by 3 bases and J by 5 bases, with 14 bases between the two germline ends.

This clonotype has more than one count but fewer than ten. The DNA of the CDR3 is TGCAGTGCTAGTGATGACAGGGCGAACACTGAAGCTTTCTTT. Its protein product is CSASDDRANTEAFF. This sequence joins TRBV20-1 and TRBJ1-1; TRBD1 agrees at 7 bases. Germline V gene data show CDR1 as DFQATT and CDR2 as SNEGSKA (reference sequence). The CDR3 loop spans 14 amino acids. Germline trimming cut 3 bases from V and 1 base from J; bases unmatched to any gene: 5.

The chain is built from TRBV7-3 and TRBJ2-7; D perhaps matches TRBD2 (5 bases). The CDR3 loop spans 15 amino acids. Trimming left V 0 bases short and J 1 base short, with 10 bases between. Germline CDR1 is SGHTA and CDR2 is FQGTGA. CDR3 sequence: CASSLTVWESYEQYF. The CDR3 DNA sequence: TGTGCCAGCAGCTTAACCGTGTGGGAGTCCTACGAGCAGTACTTC.

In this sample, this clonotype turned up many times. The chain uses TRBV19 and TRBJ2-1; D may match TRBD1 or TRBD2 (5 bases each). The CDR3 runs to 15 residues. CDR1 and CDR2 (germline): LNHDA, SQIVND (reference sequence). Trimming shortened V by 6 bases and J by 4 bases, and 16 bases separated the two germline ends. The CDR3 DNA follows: TGTGCCAGTAGGGGTACCGGGGCAGATTACAATGAGCAGTTCTTC. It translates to CASRGTGADYNEQFF.

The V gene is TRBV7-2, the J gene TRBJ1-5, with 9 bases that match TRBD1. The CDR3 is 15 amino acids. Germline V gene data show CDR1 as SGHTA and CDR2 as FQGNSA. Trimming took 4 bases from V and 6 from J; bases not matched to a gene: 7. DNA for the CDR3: TGTGCCAGCAGCTCACAGGGGGCTGTAGGTCAGCCCCAGCATTTT. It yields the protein CASSSQGAVGQPQHF.

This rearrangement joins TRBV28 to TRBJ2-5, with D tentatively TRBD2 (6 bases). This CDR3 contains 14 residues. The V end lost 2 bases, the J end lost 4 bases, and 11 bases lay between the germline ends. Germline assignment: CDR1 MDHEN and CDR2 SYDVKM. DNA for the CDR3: TGTGCCAGCAGTTTAAGGGGCGGGGCAGAGACCCAGTACTTC. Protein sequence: CASSLRGGAETQYF.

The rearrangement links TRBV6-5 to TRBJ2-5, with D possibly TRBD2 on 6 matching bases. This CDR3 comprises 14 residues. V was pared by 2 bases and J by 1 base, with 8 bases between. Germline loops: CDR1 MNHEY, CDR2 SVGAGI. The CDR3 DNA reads TGTGCCAGCAGTTACCTGGGGGGCCAAGAGACCCAGTACTTC. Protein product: CASSYLGGQETQYF.

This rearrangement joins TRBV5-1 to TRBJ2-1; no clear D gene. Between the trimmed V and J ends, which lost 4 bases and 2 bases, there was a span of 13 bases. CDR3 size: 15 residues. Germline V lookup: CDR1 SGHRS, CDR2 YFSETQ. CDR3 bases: TGCGCCAGCAGCGACCTCGGAAGTCCCTACAATGAGCAGTTCTTC. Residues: CASSDLGSPYNEQFF.

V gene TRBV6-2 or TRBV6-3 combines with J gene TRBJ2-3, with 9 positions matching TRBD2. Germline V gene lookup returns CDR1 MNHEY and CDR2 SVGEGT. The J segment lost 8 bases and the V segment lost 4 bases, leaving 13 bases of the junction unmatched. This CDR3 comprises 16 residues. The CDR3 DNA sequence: TGTGCCAGCAGTTCAAACAGCGGGAGGACGAGGGGTACGCAGTATTTT. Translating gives CASSSNSGRTRGTQYF.

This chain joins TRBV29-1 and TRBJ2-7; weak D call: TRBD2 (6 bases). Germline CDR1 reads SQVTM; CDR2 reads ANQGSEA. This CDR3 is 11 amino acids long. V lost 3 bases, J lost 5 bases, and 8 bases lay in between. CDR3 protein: CSVEAGHEQYF. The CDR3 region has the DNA TGCAGCGTTGAGGCGGGGCACGAGCAGTACTTC.

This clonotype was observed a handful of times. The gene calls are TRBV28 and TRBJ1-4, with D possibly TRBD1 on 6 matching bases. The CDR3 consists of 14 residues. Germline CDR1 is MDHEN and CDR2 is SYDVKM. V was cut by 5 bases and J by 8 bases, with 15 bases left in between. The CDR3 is CASSKGVTSEKLFF. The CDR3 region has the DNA TGTGCCAGCAGTAAGGGGGTGACGAGCGAAAAACTGTTTTTT.

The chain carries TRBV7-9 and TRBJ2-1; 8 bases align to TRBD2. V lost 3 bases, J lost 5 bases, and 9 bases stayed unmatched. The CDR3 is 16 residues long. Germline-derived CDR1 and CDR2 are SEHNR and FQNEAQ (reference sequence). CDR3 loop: CASSFLSGRGDNEQFF. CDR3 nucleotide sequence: TGTGCCAGCAGCTTCTTGAGCGGGAGAGGCGACAATGAGCAGTTCTTC.

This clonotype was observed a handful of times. CDR3 nucleotide sequence: TGCAGTGCGCAGGACAGGCTCTCCTACGAGCAGTACTTC. Translation gives CSAQDRLSYEQYF. V usage is TRBV20-1 and J usage is TRBJ2-7, with 7 bases fitting TRBD1. The length of the CDR3 is 13 residues. The V gene end was trimmed by 6 bases and the J gene end by 0 bases; junction bases not matched to a gene: 5. Germline CDR1 is DFQATT and CDR2 is SNEGSKA (reference sequence).